Below, 25 T cell receptor beta chains from the same sample are listed, as sequenced in a study of post-analysis software for immune sequencing data. The library was made from cDNA and included unique molecular identifiers. TCRdb analysed the PCR reads with MiXCR anew, one entry per CDR3 protein. The sample carries a few hundred thousand distinct CDR3 sequences, 35% to 45% recorded once. Points from the study as a whole: The five TRBV segments detected at higher frequency in patients than in controls included TRBV5-6, TRBV5-1 and TRBV20-1.

Antigen specificity for these receptors is unknown. Input material: blood. Receptors originate from a girl aged 5 to 17 with multiple sclerosis.

The rearrangement joins TRBV20-1 to TRBJ1-1, with D maybe TRBD1 (5 bases). V was trimmed by 1 base and J by 10 bases, leaving 7 bases between them. There are 10 residues in the CDR3. Per the germline V gene, CDR1 is DFQATT and CDR2 is SNEGSKA (reference sequence). CDR3 loop: CSARGGVAFF. Here the CDR3 DNA reads TGCAGTGCTAGAGGGGGGGTAGCTTTCTTT.

This clonotype was detected ten times or more. V gene TRBV6-1 combines with J gene TRBJ2-7; D is undetermined. Germline loops: CDR1 MNHNS, CDR2 SASEGT. V lost 6 bases and J 9 bases, leaving 18 bases between the germline ends. The CDR3 totals 13 residues. The CDR3 loop is CASSPTGSSGQYF. For the CDR3, the DNA is TGTGCCAGCAGCCCCACTGGGTCTTCGGGGCAGTACTTC.

Regarding this clonotype: Because the CDR3 is missing its conserved closing phenylalanine or tryptophan, this is likely a read error. V usage is TRBV12-3 or TRBV12-4 and J usage is TRBJ2-3; D unclear. This CDR3 region has 13 residues. The germline V and J ends were trimmed by 2 bases and 1 base, with 4 bases remaining between them. CDR3 bases: TGTGCCAGCAGTTTAATGGGCACAGATACGCAGTATTCC. Translation gives CASSLMGTDTQYS.

This clonotype was observed a few times. A read error may be the cause here, since a much bigger clone is one base away. V gene TRBV29-1 combines with J gene TRBJ2-1; the match to TRBD1 covers 7 bases. The CDR3 is 16 amino acids. V shed 6 bases and J 6 bases; nucleotides not matched to a gene: 17. Germline V lookup: CDR1 SQVTM, CDR2 ANQGSEA. CDR3 amino acids: CSVGLTGTVMSNEQFF. The CDR3, as DNA: TGCAGCGTAGGATTGACCGGGACAGTGATGAGCAATGAGCAGTTCTTC.

This clonotype was seen at least ten times. V and J are TRBV12-3 or TRBV12-4 and TRBJ1-2; D is perhaps TRBD1 (5 bases). Trimming took off 3 bases at V and 3 bases at J, with 20 bases between the two ends. This CDR3 contains 17 residues. CDR3 in amino acids: CASSFYPHPGQDYGYTF. The CDR3 bases are TGTGCCAGCAGTTTTTATCCCCATCCGGGGCAGGACTATGGCTACACCTTC.

Ten or more counts support this clonotype. This chain joins TRBV25-1 and TRBJ1-6; 8 nucleotides agree with TRBD1. The CDR3 extends over 13 amino acids. CDR1 MGHDK and CDR2 SYGVNS come from the germline V gene. V shed 6 bases, J shed 9 bases, and the junction held 4 bases outside the gene matches. CDR3 sequence (DNA): TGTGCCAGCAGGGACAGGGTCGGTTCACCCCTCCACTTT. Translated, it gives CASRDRVGSPLHF.

A word on this clonotype: A much larger clone is a single base away; this may be a read error. The chain employs TRBV11-1 and TRBJ2-1; 10 positions match TRBD1. The CDR3 runs to 17 residues. Germline values: CDR1 SGHAT, CDR2 FQDESV (reference sequence). Here the CDR3 reads CAGSTRTGGGLYNEQFF. The DNA for the CDR3 is TGTGCCGGCAGCACCCGGACAGGGGGAGGGCTTTACAATGAGCAGTTCTTC.

The chain combines TRBV12-3 or TRBV12-4 with TRBJ1-2; 7 bases match TRBD1. The CDR3 sequence is 13 residues long. With V trimmed by 6 bases and J by 8 bases, 9 bases remained unmatched. The CDR3 protein is CASSPTGIGGYTF. In nucleotides, the CDR3 is TGTGCCAGCAGCCCGACAGGGATCGGCGGCTACACCTTC.

With regard to this clonotype: Just one base apart from a much larger clone, this may be a read error. The chain couples TRBV5-4 to TRBJ1-2, with 9 bases lining up with TRBD1. J lost 8 bases, V lost 0 bases, and 8 bases had no gene match. This CDR3 contains 15 residues. CDR1 and CDR2 (germline): SGHNT, YYREEE (reference sequence). CDR3 loop: CASSLADRGRGGYTF. The DNA for the CDR3 is TGTGCCAGCAGCTTGGCGGACAGGGGAAGGGGAGGCTACACCTTC.

This clonotype was found many times. The rearrangement uses TRBV20-1 and TRBJ2-1; the match to TRBD2 covers 9 bases. V shed 3 bases, J shed 4 bases, and the junction held 7 bases outside the gene matches. Germline lookup yields CDR1 DFQATT and CDR2 SNEGSKA (reference sequence). The CDR3 runs 15 residues. CDR3 amino acids: CSASELAGPYNEQFF. The CDR3 nucleotides are TGCAGTGCTAGTGAACTAGCGGGCCCTTACAATGAGCAGTTCTTC.

The table lists this clonotype with a few counts. The chain employs TRBV20-1 and TRBJ1-6, with D possibly matching TRBD1 (5 bases). CDR3 length: 18 amino acids. Germline V CDR1 and CDR2: DFQATT, SNEGSKA (reference sequence). Trimming cost V 0 bases and J 8 bases, with 23 bases left between them. CDR3 DNA: TGCAGTGCTAGAGATCCACGGGATTACCAGGGTCTCGATTCACCCCTCCACTTT. It codes for CSARDPRDYQGLDSPLHF.

As concerns this clonotype: This may stem from a read error, because a much larger clone lies one nucleotide away. J is TRBJ2-5 and V is TRBV5-1, with 8 bases matching TRBD2. V was clipped by 3 bases and J by 11 bases; unmatched bases: 12. The CDR3 spans 14 residues. Germline values: CDR1 SGHRS, CDR2 YFSETQ. In nucleotides, the CDR3 is TGCGCCAGCAGCTCGCTCGGGACTAGTAATGAGCAGTACTTC. Residues: CASSSLGTSNEQYF.

This clonotype was observed at least ten times. The chain employs TRBV29-1 and TRBJ2-1; 10 bases match TRBD2. The CDR3 spans 15 residues. Germline values: CDR1 SQVTM, CDR2 ANQGSEA. V dropped 8 bases and J dropped 7; count of bases not matched to a gene: 14. CDR3 DNA: TGCAGCACCCAATGGGAAGCGGGGGGGCCAAATGAGCAGTTCTTC. Encoded protein: CSTQWEAGGPNEQFF.

This clonotype showed up many times. J is TRBJ1-4 and V is TRBV3-1, with D possibly being TRBD1 (6 bases). CDR3 length: 15 amino acids. With 4 bases removed from V and 4 bases from J, the gap between germline ends came to 13 bases. Germline V lookup: CDR1 LGHDT, CDR2 YNNKEL (reference sequence). The CDR3 DNA follows: TGTGCCAGCAGCCCCACAGGGACCTATAATGAAAAACTGTTTTTT. Its protein is CASSPTGTYNEKLFF.

This clonotype was seen ten or more times. The CDR3 reads CASSDLHLLRNEQFF. The CDR3 DNA reads as TGTGCCAGCAGTGACTTACACCTCCTAAGGAATGAGCAGTTCTTC. J is TRBJ2-1 and V is TRBV6-2 or TRBV6-3; no clear D gene. From germline, CDR1 is MNHEY and CDR2 SVGEGT. V was trimmed by 5 bases and J by 7 bases, leaving 18 bases between them. The CDR3 extends over 15 amino acids.

This clonotype was observed at least ten times. J is TRBJ1-1 and V is TRBV7-9, with no clear D. V lost 7 bases to trimming and J lost 5 bases, with 17 bases between them. Germline lookup yields CDR1 SEHNR and CDR2 FQNEAQ (reference sequence). The CDR3 has 14 amino acids. The CDR3 reads CASTRPQTGTEAFF. CDR3 nucleotides: TGTGCCAGCACCCGCCCTCAAACGGGGACTGAAGCTTTCTTT.

The chain employs TRBV20-1 and TRBJ2-5; 7 bases agree with TRBD2. The ends lost 5 bases at V and 11 bases at J; junction bases unmatched: 20. Germline V gene lookup returns CDR1 DFQATT and CDR2 SNEGSKA (reference sequence). The CDR3 runs 15 residues. The CDR3: CSAAGGSSGQNEQYF. DNA of the CDR3: TGCAGTGCTGCGGGTGGGTCTAGCGGACAAAATGAGCAGTACTTC.

This clonotype has more than one count but fewer than ten. CDR3 nucleotide sequence: TGTGCCAGCAGCTCGCGGGGGGGGGAGGGTGAAGCTTTCTTT. Amino acid sequence: CASSSRGGEGEAFF. This chain links TRBV7-8 with TRBJ1-1, with D perhaps TRBD1 (5 bases). The V and J ends lost 4 bases and 7 bases respectively, with 16 bases between them. This CDR3 is built from 14 residues. Looked up from germline, CDR1 is SGHVS and CDR2 is FQNEAQ.

The chain combines TRBV11-2 with TRBJ2-3, with TRBD2 as a possible D gene (6 bases). The CDR3 sequence is 16 residues long. Germline CDR1 and CDR2: SGHAT and FQNNGV. V lost 1 base and J 0 bases, leaving 11 bases between the germline ends. Written as DNA, the CDR3 is TGTGCCAGCAGCTTAGTGAGCGGGCCTAGCACAGATACGCAGTATTTT. Translating it yields CASSLVSGPSTDTQYF.

This clonotype was seen a handful of times. This chain connects TRBV11-2 to TRBJ1-1; no firm D call. Germline CDR1 SGHAT, CDR2 FQNNGV. V was trimmed by 0 bases and J by 4 bases, leaving 9 bases between them. The length of the CDR3 is 14 residues. CDR3 in amino acids: CASSLDRGSTEAFF. Here the CDR3 DNA reads TGTGCCAGCAGCTTAGATCGGGGTAGCACTGAAGCTTTCTTT. The full variable domain, rest sourced from reference TRBV11-2 and TRBJ1-1, is EAGVAQSPRYKIIEKRQSVAFWCNPISGHATLYWYQQILGQGPKLLIQFQNNGVVDDSQLPKDRFSAERLKGVDSTLKIQPAKLEDSAVYLCASSLDRGSTEAFFGQGTRLTVV.

This clonotype has at least ten counts. V gene TRBV5-1 combines with J gene TRBJ2-1; the D call may be TRBD1 or TRBD2 (5 bases each). Germline V gives CDR1 SGHRS, CDR2 YFSETQ. This CDR3 is 14 amino acids long. V lost 0 bases, J lost 10 bases, and 14 bases lay in between. CDR3 protein: CASSLVRGAAEQFF. The CDR3 DNA is TGCGCCAGCAGCTTGGTTCGGGGCGCCGCCGAGCAGTTCTTC.

This clonotype was picked up one time. One end of the junction is discordant with germline, which a read error may explain. Here the CDR3 reads CASSTTGGGTNEKRFF. CDR3 nucleotide sequence: TGTGCCAGCAGCACGACAGGGGGAGGAACTAATGAAAAACGGTTTTTT. The rearrangement uses TRBV7-2 and TRBJ1-4; the match to TRBD1 covers 9 bases. Germline CDR1 is SGHTA and CDR2 is FQGNSA. CDR3 length: 16 amino acids.

V usage is TRBV7-9 and J usage is TRBJ2-2, with D possibly being TRBD2 (6 bases). There are 14 residues in the CDR3. V dropped 5 bases and J dropped 7 bases, with 14 bases sitting between them. Germline lookup yields CDR1 SEHNR and CDR2 FQNEAQ (reference sequence). CDR3 sequence (DNA): TGTGCCAGCAGCCGGGACTTCGTCGGCGGGGAGCTGTTTTTT. Its translation is CASSRDFVGGELFF. Supplemented by reference TRBV7-9 and TRBJ2-2, the full variable domain reads DTGVSQNPRHKITKRGQNVTFRCDPISEHNRLYWYRQTLGQGPEFLTYFQNEAQLEKSRLLSDRFSAERPKGSFSTLEIQRTEQGDSAMYLCASSRDFVGGELFFGEGSRLTVL.

This clonotype showed up just a few times. V and J are TRBV27 and TRBJ2-3; tentative D call: TRBD2 (6 bases). V was shortened by 2 bases and J by 5 bases, with 8 bases between the two germline ends. The CDR3 loop spans 13 amino acids. Germline V gene lookup returns CDR1 MNHEY and CDR2 SMNVEV (reference sequence). This CDR3 reads CASSLGSGDTQYF. CDR3 nucleotides: TGTGCCAGCAGTTTAGGTAGCGGAGATACGCAGTATTTT.

A word on this clonotype: The junction and the germline gene differ at one end; a read error may be behind it. The chain combines TRBV6-6 with TRBJ1-6; D may be TRBD1 (6 bases). Germline-derived CDR1 and CDR2 are MNHNY and SVGAGI (reference sequence). There are 15 residues in the CDR3. The CDR3 here is CASGEGTILWGPPHF. DNA for the CDR3: TGTGCCAGCGGGGAAGGGACAATCCTTTGGGGCCCCCCCCACTTT.